The sequence of this TCR beta chain was determined in a study of blood T cell repertoires in COVID-19. Study-level information: COVID-19 samples collected from the United States, Italy and Spain covered acute and convalescent phases. The cDNA or gDNA used as material had been derived from T cells, B-cell-depleted T cells, or PBMCs.

There are 16 residues in the CDR3. Germline CDR1 SGHAT, CDR2 FQDESV (reference sequence). With 5 bases removed from V and 3 bases from J, the gap between germline ends came to 17 bases. Study processing details: From reference gene primer amplification, estimates of nucleated cell counts were derived. The table came from immunoSEQ multiplex PCR; TCRdb's copy has only in-frame clones and leaves some out. For V, J and clone size, that table is used; D and trimming come from the DNA. The sample has around 100,000 clones; about 80% are singletons. The source is a human donor in a cohort sampled during active COVID-19. The genes are TRBV11-1 and TRBJ2-1; maybe TRBD2 (7 bases). Sequenced material: peripheral blood. CDR3 DNA: TGTGCCAGCAGCCGTAGGGGGGCGGGGGACTACAATGAGCAGTTCTTC. Protein product: CASSRRGAGDYNEQFF. The full variable domain, completed using reference TRBV11-1 and TRBJ2-1, is EAEVAQSPRYKITEKSQAVAFWCDPISGHATLYWYRQILGQGPELLVQFQDESVVDDSQLPKDRFSAERLKGVDSTLKIQPAELGDSAMYLCASSRRGAGDYNEQFFGPGTRLTVL.